The rows below give T cell receptor beta chains drawn from one sample of a study of blood T cells in healthy people across ages. Each CDR3 protein is one row after TCRdb ran MiXCR on the 5' RACE reads. Counted here are more than 650,000 distinct CDR3 sequences, about 20% occurring once; the ten biggest clones make up about 22%. Specimen: blood. All receptors come from a man aged 70-80 years in good health. The CDR3 runs from the conserved cysteine through the conserved F or W. The order of the fields is J gene, V gene, CDR3 length, clone size, D gene, CDR3 DNA, CDR3 protein. D genes are given only for firm matches. Where a row states a size, it is once, few, many or the class of an expanded clone; other rows omit it.

TRBJ2-7 TRBV28 15 NA TRBD1 TGTGCCAGCAGTTTAAGCAGGGGACAGGGAAGTGAGCAGTACTTC CASSLSRGQGSEQYF
TRBJ2-2 TRBV5-1 15 NA NA TGCGCCAGCAGCTTGAGCACGGCTGGCACCGGGGAGCTGTTTTTT CASSLSTAGTGELFF
TRBJ1-1 TRBV29-1 10 NA NA TGCAGCGGTCAAAGCACTGAAGCTTTCTTT CSGQSTEAFF
TRBJ2-3 TRBV20-1 16 NA TRBD2 TGCAGTGCTAGACACTCCGCGGGGGGTAGCACAGATACGCAGTATTTT CSARHSAGGSTDTQYF
TRBJ2-2 TRBV12-3/TRBV12-4 15 few NA TGTGCCAGCAGTCCCTGGGGGGTTGACACCGGGGAGCTGTTTTTT CASSPWGVDTGELFF
TRBJ1-2 TRBV19 15 NA NA TGTGCCAGTACCAATCGGTACGGTCCAAACTATGGCTACACCTTC CASTNRYGPNYGYTF
TRBJ1-2 TRBV6-5 15 NA NA TGTGCCAGCAGTTACTCGAGCCAGGGGAGGAATGGCTACACCTTC CASSYSSQGRNGYTF
TRBJ1-2 TRBV29-1 11 NA NA TGCAGCGCACAGGGAAGTGGTGGCTACACCTTC CSAQGSGGYTF
TRBJ1-5 TRBV5-1 15 NA NA TGCGCCAGCAGCCTCGGGGGGGGACAATCGCAGCCCCAGCATTTT CASSLGGGQSQPQHF
TRBJ1-1 TRBV29-1 15 NA TRBD1 TGCAGCGTTGGGCGACAGGGCTCCATGAACACTGAAGCTTTCTTT CSVGRQGSMNTEAFF
TRBJ2-6 TRBV5-1 17 once TRBD1 TGCGCCAGCAGCCCTAGGACAGGTGGCCTCGGGGCCAACGTCCTGACTTTC CASSPRTGGLGANVLTF
TRBJ1-2 TRBV3-1 15 NA TRBD1 TGTGCCAGCAGCCAAGCGGGACAGGGCCTCTATGGCTACACCTTC CASSQAGQGLYGYTF
TRBJ2-7 TRBV3-1 14 many NA TGTGCCAGCAGCCAAGGTCTAGGAGTTTACGAGCAGTACTTC CASSQGLGVYEQYF
TRBJ2-3 TRBV3-1 12 NA NA TGTGCCAGCAGCCAAGCAAGAGATACGCAGTATTTT CASSQARDTQYF
TRBJ2-3 TRBV6-5 16 NA TRBD1 TGTGCCAGCAGCCGAGGGACAGCCGCTAGCACAGATACGCAGTATTTT CASSRGTAASTDTQYF
TRBJ2-3 TRBV15 14 NA NA TGTGCCACCAGCAGAGATTGGAGCACAGATACGCAGTATTTT CATSRDWSTDTQYF
TRBJ2-1 TRBV27 16 NA TRBD2 TGTGCCAGCAGTGAACTAGCGGGGATCTCCTACAATGAGCAGTTCTTC CASSELAGISYNEQFF
TRBJ2-2 TRBV2 15 few TRBD1 TGTGCCAGCACCGACGACAGGGTCGGCACCGGGGAGCTGTTTTTT CASTDDRVGTGELFF
TRBJ1-2 TRBV28 10 NA NA TGTGCCAGCAGATCATATGGCTACACCTTC CASRSYGYTF
TRBJ1-5 TRBV20-1 16 NA NA TGCAGTGCTAGAGATGCCGCGGGGCCTAGCAATCAGCCCCAGCATTTT CSARDAAGPSNQPQHF
TRBJ2-1 TRBV7-2 14 few NA TGTGCCAGCAGCCTAAAAACCGGGAACAATGAGCAGTTCTTC CASSLKTGNNEQFF
TRBJ2-3 TRBV12-3/TRBV12-4 17 many TRBD2 TGTGCCAGCAGTTTGGGGCTAGCGGGGCCCCGTTCGTATACGCAGTATTTT CASSLGLAGPRSYTQYF
TRBJ2-1 TRBV5-1 15 NA NA TGTGCCAGCAGCTCCGGGACGGGGGCCTACAATGAGCAGTTCTTC CASSSGTGAYNEQFF
TRBJ2-5 TRBV12-5 15 NA NA TGTGCTAGTGGTTTGGGAGGGGGGGGCCAAGAGACCCAGTACTTC CASGLGGGGQETQYF
TRBJ2-6 TRBV5-1 19 few TRBD2 TGCGCCAGCAGCTTCGCCGGGACTAGCGGGATCTCTGGGGCCAACGTCCTGACTTTC CASSFAGTSGISGANVLTF